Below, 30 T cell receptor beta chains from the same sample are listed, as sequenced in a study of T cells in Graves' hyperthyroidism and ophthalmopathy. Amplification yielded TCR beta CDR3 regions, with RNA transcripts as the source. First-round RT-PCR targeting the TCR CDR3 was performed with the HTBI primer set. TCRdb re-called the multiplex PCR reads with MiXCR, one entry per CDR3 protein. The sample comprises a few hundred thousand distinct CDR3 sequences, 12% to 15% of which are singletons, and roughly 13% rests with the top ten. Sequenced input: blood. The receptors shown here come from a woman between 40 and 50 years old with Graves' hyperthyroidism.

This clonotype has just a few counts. Here the CDR3 DNA reads TGTGCCAGCAGCCTTGAATACCGGGACTCGCAGTACTTC. Its protein is CASSLEYRDSQYF. This rearrangement joins TRBV3-1 to TRBJ2-7, with D perhaps TRBD2 (6 bases). The CDR3 has 13 residues. The germline V and J ends were trimmed by 4 bases and 9 bases, with 16 bases remaining between them. Germline V CDR1 and CDR2: LGHDT, YNNKEL (reference sequence).

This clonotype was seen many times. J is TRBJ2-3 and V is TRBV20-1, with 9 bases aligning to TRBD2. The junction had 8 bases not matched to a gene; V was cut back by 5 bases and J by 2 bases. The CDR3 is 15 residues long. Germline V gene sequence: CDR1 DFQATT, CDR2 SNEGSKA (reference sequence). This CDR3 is CSAFPLAGNTDTQYF. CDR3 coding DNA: TGCAGTGCTTTTCCGCTAGCGGGAAACACAGATACGCAGTATTTT.

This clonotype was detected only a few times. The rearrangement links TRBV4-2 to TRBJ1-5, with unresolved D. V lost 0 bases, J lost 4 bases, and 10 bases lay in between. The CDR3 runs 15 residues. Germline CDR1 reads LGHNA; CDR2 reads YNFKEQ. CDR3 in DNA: TGTGCCAGCAGCCAAGAAACCGGGTGGAATCAGCCCCAGCATTTT. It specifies CASSQETGWNQPQHF.

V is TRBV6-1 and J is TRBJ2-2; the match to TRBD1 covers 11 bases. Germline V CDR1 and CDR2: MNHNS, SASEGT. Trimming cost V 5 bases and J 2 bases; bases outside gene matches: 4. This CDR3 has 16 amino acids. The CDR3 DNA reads TGTGCCAGCAGTTGGGGACAGGGGGTCAACACCGGGGAGCTGTTTTTT. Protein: CASSWGQGVNTGELFF.

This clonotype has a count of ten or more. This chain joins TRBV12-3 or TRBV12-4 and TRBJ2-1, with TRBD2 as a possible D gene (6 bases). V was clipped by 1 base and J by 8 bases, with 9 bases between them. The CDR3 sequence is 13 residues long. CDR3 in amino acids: CASSLVGGDEQFF. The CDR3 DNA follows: TGTGCCAGCAGTTTAGTGGGGGGTGATGAGCAGTTCTTC.

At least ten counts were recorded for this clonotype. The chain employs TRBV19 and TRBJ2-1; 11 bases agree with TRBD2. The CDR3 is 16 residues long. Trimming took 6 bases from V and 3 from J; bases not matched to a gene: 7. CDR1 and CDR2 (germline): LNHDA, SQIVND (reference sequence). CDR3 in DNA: TGTGCCAGTAGCGGGGGACTAGCGGAAAGCTACAATGAGCAGTTCTTC. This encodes CASSGGLAESYNEQFF. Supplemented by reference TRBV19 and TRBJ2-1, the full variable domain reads DGGITQSPKYLFRKEGQNVTLSCEQNLNHDAMYWYRQDPGQGLRLIYYSQIVNDFQKGDIAEGYSVSREKKESFPLTVTSAQKNPTAFYLCASSGGLAESYNEQFFGPGTRLTVL.

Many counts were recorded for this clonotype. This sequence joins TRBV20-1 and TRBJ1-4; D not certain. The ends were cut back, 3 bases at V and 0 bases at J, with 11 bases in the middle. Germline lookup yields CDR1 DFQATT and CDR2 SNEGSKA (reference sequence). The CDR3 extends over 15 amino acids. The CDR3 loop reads CSARGSGTTNEKLFF. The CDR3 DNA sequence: TGCAGTGCTAGGGGGTCGGGGACAACTAATGAAAAACTGTTTTTT.

CDR3 sequence: CASSVVGATEAFF. The CDR3 DNA reads TGTGCCAGCAGCGTAGTAGGGGCCACTGAAGCTTTCTTT. The V gene is TRBV9, the J gene TRBJ1-1; tentative D call: TRBD1 (5 bases). CDR1 and CDR2 (germline): SGDLS, YYNGEE. Between the trimmed V and J ends, which lost 0 bases and 4 bases, there was a span of 7 bases. This CDR3 contains 13 residues. Supplemented by reference TRBV9 and TRBJ1-1, the full variable domain reads DSGVTQTPKHLITATGQRVTLRCSPRSGDLSVYWYQQSLDQGLQFLIQYYNGEERAKGNILERFSAQQFPDLHSELNLSSLELGDSALYFCASSVVGATEAFFGQGTRLTVV.

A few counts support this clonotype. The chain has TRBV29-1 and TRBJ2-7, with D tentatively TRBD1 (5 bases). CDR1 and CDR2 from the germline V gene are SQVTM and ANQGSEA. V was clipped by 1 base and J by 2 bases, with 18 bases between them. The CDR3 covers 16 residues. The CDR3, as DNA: TGCAGCGTTGAAGTTCTGGACATCCGTTCTACCTACGAGCAGTACTTC. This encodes CSVEVLDIRSTYEQYF.

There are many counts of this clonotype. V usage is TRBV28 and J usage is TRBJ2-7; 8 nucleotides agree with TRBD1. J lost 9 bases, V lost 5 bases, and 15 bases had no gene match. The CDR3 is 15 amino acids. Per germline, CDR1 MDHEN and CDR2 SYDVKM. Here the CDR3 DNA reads TGTGCCAGCAGTCCACGGGGCAGGGGGCCTCTCGGGCAGTACTTC. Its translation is CASSPRGRGPLGQYF.

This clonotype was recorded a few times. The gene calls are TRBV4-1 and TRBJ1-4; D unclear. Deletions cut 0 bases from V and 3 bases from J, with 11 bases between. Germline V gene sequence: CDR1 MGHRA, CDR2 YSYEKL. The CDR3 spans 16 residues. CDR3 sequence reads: CASSQDPAGANEKLFF. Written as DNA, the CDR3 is TGCGCCAGCAGCCAAGATCCCGCCGGGGCTAATGAAAAACTGTTTTTT.

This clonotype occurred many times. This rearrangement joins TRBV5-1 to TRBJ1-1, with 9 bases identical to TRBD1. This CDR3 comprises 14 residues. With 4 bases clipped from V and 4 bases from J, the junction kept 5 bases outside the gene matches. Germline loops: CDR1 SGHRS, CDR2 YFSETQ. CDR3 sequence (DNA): TGCGCCAGCAGCAGGGACAGGGCCCTCACTGAAGCTTTCTTT. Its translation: CASSRDRALTEAFF.

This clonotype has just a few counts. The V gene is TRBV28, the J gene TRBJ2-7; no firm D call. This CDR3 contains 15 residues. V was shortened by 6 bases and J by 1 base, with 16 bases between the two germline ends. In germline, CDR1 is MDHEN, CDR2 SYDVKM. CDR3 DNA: TGTGCCAGCAGACTTATTGGGGTGAAATCCTACGAGCAGTACTTC. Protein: CASRLIGVKSYEQYF.

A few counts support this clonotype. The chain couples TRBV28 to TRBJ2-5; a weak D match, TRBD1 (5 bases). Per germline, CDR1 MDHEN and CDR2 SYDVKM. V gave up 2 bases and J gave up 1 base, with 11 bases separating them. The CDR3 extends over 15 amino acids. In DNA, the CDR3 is TGTGCCAGCAGTTTAGAGAAGGGGTCCCAAGAGACCCAGTACTTC. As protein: CASSLEKGSQETQYF.

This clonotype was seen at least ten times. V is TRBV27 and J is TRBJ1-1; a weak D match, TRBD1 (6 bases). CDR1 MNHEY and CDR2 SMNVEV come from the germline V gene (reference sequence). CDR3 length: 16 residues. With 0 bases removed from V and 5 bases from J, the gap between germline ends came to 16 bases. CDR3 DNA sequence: TGTGCCAGCAGTTTATCGGGCCCCACAGGGTCGACTGAAGCTTTCTTT. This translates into CASSLSGPTGSTEAFF.

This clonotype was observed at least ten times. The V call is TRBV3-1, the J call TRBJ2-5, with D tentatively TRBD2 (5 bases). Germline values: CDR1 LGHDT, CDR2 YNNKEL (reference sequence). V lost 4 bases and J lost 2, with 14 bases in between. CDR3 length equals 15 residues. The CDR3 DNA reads TGTGCCAGCAGCCGGGTCGGAGCGGATCAAGAGACCCAGTACTTC. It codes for CASSRVGADQETQYF.

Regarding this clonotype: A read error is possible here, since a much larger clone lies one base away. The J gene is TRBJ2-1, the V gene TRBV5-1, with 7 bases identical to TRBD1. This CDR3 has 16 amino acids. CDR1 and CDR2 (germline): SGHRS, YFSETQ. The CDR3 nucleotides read TGCACCAGCAGCTCAATCCGGGACAGTCCCTACAATGAGCAGTTCTTC. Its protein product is CTSSSIRDSPYNEQFF. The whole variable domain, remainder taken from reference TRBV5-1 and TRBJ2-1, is KAGVTQTPRYLIKTRGQQVTLSCSPISGHRSVSWYQQTPGQGLQFLFEYFSETQRNKGNFPGRFSGRQFSNSRSEMNVSTLELGDSALYLCTSSSIRDSPYNEQFFGPGTRLTVL.

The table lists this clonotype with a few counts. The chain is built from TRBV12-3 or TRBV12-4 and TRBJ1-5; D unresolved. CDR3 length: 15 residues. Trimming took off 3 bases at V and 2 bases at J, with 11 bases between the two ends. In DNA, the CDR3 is TGTGCCAGCAGTTTCGGCCTCAGAGGCAATCAGCCCCAGCATTTT. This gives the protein CASSFGLRGNQPQHF.

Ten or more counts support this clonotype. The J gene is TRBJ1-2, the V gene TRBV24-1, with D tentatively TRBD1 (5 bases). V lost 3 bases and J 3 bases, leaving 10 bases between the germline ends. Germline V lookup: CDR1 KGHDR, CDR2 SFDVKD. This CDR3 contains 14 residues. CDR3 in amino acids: CATSDQGRDYGYTF. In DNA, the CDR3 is TGTGCCACCAGTGATCAGGGAAGAGACTATGGCTACACCTTC.

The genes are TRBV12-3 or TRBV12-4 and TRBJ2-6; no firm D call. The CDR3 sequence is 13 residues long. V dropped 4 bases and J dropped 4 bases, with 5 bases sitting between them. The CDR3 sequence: CASSSRGANVLTF. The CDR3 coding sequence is TGTGCCAGCAGTTCTAGGGGGGCCAACGTCCTGACTTTC.

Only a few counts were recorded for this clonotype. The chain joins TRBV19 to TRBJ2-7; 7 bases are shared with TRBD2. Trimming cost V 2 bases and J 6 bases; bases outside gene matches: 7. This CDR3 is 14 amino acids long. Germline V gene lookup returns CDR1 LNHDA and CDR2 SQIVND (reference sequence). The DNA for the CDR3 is TGTGCCAGTAGTATAAAGGCGGGAGCTGTCGAGCAGTACTTC. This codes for CASSIKAGAVEQYF.

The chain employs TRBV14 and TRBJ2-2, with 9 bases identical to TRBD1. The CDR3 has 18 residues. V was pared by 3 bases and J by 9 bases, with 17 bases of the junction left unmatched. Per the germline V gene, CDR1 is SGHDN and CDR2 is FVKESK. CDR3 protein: CASSQMDRGGRGHRELFF. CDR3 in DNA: TGTGCCAGCAGCCAGATGGACAGGGGAGGGCGTGGGCACCGGGAGCTGTTTTTT. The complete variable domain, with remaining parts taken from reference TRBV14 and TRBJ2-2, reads EAGVTQFPSHSVIEKGQTVTLRCDPISGHDNLYWYRRVMGKEIKFLLHFVKESKQDESGMPNNRFLAERTGGTYSTLKVQPAELEDSGVYFCASSQMDRGGRGHRELFFGEGSRLTVL.

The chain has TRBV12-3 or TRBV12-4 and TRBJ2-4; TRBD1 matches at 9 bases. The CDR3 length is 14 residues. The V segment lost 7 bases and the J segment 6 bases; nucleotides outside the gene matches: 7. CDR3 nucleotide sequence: TGTGCCAGCAATCTCGGACAGGGGATAAACATTCAGTACTTC. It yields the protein CASNLGQGINIQYF.

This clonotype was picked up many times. The CDR3 reads CASSLPRTVHEQYF. CDR3 DNA sequence: TGTGCCAGCAGTTTACCCAGGACAGTCCACGAGCAGTACTTC. The chain joins TRBV28 to TRBJ2-7; a weak D match, TRBD1 (6 bases). Per germline, CDR1 MDHEN and CDR2 SYDVKM. This CDR3 has 14 amino acids. V was trimmed by 2 bases and J by 5 bases, leaving 13 bases between them.

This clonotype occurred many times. CDR3 in amino acids: CASSVDYTDTQYF. Here the CDR3 DNA reads TGTGCCAGCAGTGTGGATTACACAGATACGCAGTATTTT. The rearrangement links TRBV2 to TRBJ2-3, with D unresolved. CDR3 length equals 13 residues. Germline assignment: CDR1 SNHLY and CDR2 FYNNEI. Trimming shortened V by 4 bases and J by 2 bases, and 7 bases separated the two germline ends.

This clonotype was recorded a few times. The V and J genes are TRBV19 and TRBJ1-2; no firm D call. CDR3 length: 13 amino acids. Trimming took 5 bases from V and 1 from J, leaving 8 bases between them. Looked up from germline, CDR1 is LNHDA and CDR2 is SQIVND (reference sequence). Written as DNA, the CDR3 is TGTGCCAGTAGTTTTCAGCTTAACTATGGCTACACCTTC. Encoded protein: CASSFQLNYGYTF.

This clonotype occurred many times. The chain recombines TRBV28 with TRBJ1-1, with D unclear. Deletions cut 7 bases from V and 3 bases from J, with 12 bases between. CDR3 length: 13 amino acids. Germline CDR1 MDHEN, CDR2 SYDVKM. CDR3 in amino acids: CASTLSGDTEAFF. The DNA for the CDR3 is TGTGCCAGCACCCTAAGCGGGGACACTGAAGCTTTCTTT. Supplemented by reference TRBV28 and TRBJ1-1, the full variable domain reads DVKVTQSSRYLVKRTGEKVFLECVQDMDHENMFWYRQDPGLGLRLIYFSYDVKMKEKGDIPEGYSVSREKKERFSLILESASTNQTSMYLCASTLSGDTEAFFGQGTRLTVV.

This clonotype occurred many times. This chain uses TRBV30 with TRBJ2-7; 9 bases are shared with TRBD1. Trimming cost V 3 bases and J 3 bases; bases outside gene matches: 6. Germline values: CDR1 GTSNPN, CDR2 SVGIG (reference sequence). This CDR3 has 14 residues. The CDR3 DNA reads TGTGCCTGGAGCCCCGGGACAGGGTACTACGAGCAGTACTTC. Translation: CAWSPGTGYYEQYF.

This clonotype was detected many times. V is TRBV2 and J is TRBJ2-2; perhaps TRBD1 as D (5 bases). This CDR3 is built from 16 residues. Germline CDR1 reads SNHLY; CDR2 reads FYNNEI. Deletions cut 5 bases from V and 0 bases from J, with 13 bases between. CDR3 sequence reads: CASSPQDPANTGELFF. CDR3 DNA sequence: TGTGCCAGCAGTCCACAGGATCCCGCGAACACCGGGGAGCTGTTTTTT.

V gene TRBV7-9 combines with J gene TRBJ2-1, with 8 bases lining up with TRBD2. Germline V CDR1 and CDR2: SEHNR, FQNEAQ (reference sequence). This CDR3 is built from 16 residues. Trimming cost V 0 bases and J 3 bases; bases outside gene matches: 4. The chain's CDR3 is CASSLASGKLYNEQFF. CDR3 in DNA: TGTGCCAGCAGCTTAGCTAGCGGGAAACTCTACAATGAGCAGTTCTTC.